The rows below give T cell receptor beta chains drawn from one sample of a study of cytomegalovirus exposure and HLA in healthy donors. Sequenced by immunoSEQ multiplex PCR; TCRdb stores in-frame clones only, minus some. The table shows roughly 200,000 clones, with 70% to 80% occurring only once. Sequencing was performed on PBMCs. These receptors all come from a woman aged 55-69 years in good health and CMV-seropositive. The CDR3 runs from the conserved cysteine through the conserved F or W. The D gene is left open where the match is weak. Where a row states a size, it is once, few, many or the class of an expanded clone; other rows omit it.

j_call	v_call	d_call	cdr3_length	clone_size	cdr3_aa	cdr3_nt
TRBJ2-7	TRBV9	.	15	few	CASSQHNGQFWEQYF	TGTGCCAGCAGCCAACACAACGGACAGTTTTGGGAGCAGTACTTC
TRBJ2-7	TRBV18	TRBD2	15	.	CASSPSSGGAREQYF	TGTGCCAGCTCACCTTCTAGCGGGGGGGCCAGAGAGCAGTACTTC
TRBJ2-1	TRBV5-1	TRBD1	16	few	CASSSSGTGVYNEQFF	TGCGCCAGCAGCTCATCCGGGACAGGAGTTTACAATGAGCAGTTCTTC
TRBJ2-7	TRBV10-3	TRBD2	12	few	CAIRLAGGEQYF	TGTGCCATCAGATTAGCGGGAGGCGAGCAGTACTTC
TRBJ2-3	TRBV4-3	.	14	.	CASSLDGGTDTQYF	TGCGCCAGCAGCCTTGATGGGGGGACAGATACGCAGTATTTT
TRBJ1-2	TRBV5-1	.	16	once	CASSLAASSAAYGYTF	TGCGCCAGCAGCTTGGCCGCGTCTAGCGCAGCCTATGGCTACACCTTC
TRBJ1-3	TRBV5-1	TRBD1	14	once	CASSRQGGGNTIYF	TGCGCCAGCAGCCGACAGGGAGGCGGAAACACCATATATTTT
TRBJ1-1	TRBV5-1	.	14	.	CASSLGPSNTEAFF	TGCGCCAGCAGCTTGGGGCCCTCGAACACTGAAGCTTTCTTT
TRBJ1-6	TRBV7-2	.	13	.	CASSLRGNSPLHF	TGTGCCAGCAGCTTACGGGGGAATTCACCCCTCCACTTT
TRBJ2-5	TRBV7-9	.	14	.	CASSLVGDQETQYF	TGTGCCAGCAGCTTAGTCGGGGACCAAGAGACCCAGTACTTC
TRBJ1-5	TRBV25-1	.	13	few	CASSRENNQPQHF	TGTGCCAGCAGTCGTGAGAACAATCAGCCCCAGCATTTT
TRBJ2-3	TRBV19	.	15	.	CARSTLEGTTDTQYF	TGTGCCAGAAGTACACTCGAGGGTACCACAGATACGCAGTATTTT
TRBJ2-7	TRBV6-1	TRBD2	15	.	CASSPQAGVTYEQYF	TGTGCCAGCAGCCCCCAAGCGGGGGTGACTTACGAGCAGTACTTC
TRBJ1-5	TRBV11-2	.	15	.	CASSDGHGWDQPQHF	TGTGCCAGCAGTGACGGCCACGGGTGGGATCAGCCCCAGCATTTT
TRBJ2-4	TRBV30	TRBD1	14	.	CAWSPGQGVFIQYF	TGTGCCTGGAGTCCGGGACAGGGGGTGTTCATTCAGTACTTC
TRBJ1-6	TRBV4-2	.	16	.	CASSQVAGEGDSPLHF	TGTGCCAGCAGCCAAGTCGCGGGGGAGGGAGATTCACCCCTCCACTTT
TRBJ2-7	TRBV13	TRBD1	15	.	CASSLGRQGSYEQYF	TGTGCCAGCAGCTTAGGCCGACAGGGGTCCTACGAGCAGTACTTC
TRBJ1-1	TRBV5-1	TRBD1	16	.	CASSSGTGDVNTEAFF	TGCGCCAGCAGCTCCGGGACAGGCGATGTGAACACTGAAGCTTTCTTT
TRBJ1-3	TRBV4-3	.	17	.	CASSQKVRESSGNTIYF	TGCGCCAGCAGCCAAAAGGTTAGGGAGAGCTCTGGAAACACCATATATTTT
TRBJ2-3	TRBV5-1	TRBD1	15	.	CASSLGQVNTDTQYF	TGCGCCAGCAGTCTAGGACAGGTGAACACAGATACGCAGTATTTT
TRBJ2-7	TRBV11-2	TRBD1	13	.	CASSGTGGGEQYF	TGTGCCAGCAGCGGGACAGGGGGAGGCGAGCAGTACTTC
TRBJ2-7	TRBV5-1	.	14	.	CASSLGGGLNEQYF	TGCGCCAGCAGCTTGGGAGGGGGATTGAACGAGCAGTACTTC
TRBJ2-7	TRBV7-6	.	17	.	CASSLGTTPGHRSEQYF	TGTGCCAGCAGCTTAGGCACAACTCCGGGACACCGCTCCGAGCAGTACTTC
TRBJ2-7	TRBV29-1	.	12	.	CSVGWYSYEQYF	TGCAGCGTTGGATGGTACTCCTACGAGCAGTACTTC
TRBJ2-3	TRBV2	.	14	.	CASIGGYHADTQYF	TGTGCCAGCATCGGAGGGTATCATGCAGATACGCAGTATTTT
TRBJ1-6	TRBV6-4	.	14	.	CASSEGAGNSPLHF	TGTGCCAGCAGTGAGGGGGCCGGTAATTCACCCCTCCACTTT
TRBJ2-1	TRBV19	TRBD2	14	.	CASNAGTSGRYPFF	TGTGCCAGTAACGCCGGGACTAGCGGGAGATATCCGTTCTTC
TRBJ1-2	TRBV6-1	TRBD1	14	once	CASSQVDRGVGYTF	TGTGCCAGCAGTCAAGTGGACAGGGGGGTAGGCTACACCTTC
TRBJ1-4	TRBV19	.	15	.	CASSIISRKDEKLFF	TGTGCCAGTAGTATAATCTCGAGGAAGGATGAAAAACTGTTTTTT
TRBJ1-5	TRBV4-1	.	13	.	CASSSQTDGPQHF	TGCGCCAGCAGCTCGCAGACAGACGGGCCCCAGCATTTT
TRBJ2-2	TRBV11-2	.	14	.	CASSLVVKSGELFF	TGTGCCAGCAGCTTAGTAGTGAAATCCGGGGAGCTGTTTTTT
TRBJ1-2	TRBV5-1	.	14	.	CASSPGGANYGYTF	TGCGCCAGCAGCCCCGGGGGTGCTAACTATGGCTACACCTTC
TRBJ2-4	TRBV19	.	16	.	CASSEPGKLAKNIQYF	TGTGCCAGTAGCGAACCCGGGAAGCTAGCCAAAAACATTCAGTACTTC
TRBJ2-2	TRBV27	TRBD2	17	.	CASSSGLAGGPAGELFF	TGTGCCAGCAGTTCCGGACTAGCGGGAGGTCCTGCCGGGGAGCTGTTTTTT
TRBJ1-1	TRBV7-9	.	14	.	CASSLASRGPKAFF	TGTGCCAGCAGCTTAGCATCCAGGGGCCCAAAAGCTTTCTTT
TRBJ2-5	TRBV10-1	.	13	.	CASSAEPPRGQYF	TGCGCCAGCAGTGCCGAACCTCCTCGGGGGCAGTACTTC
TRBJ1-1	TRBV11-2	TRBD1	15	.	CASSLTGGMNTEAFF	TGTGCCAGCAGCTTAACAGGGGGCATGAACACTGAAGCTTTCTTT
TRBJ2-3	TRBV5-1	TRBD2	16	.	CASSSQAGGRTDTQYF	TGCGCCAGCAGCTCGCAAGCGGGGGGGCGAACAGATACGCAGTATTTT
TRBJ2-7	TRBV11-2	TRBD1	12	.	CASSPQGAEQYF	TGTGCCAGCAGCCCCCAGGGGGCCGAGCAGTACTTC
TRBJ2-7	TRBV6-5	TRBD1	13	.	CASTRTGGYEQYF	TGTGCCAGCACCAGGACAGGGGGCTACGAGCAGTACTTC
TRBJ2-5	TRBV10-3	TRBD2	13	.	CALGAGGVETQYF	TGTGCCCTCGGCGCGGGGGGGGTAGAGACCCAGTACTTC
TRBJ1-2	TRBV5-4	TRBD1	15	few	CASSLGQGAVWGYTF	TGTGCCAGCAGCTTGGGACAGGGGGCTGTTTGGGGCTACACCTTC
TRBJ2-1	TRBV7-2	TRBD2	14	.	CASSGGGFYNEQFF	TGTGCCAGCAGCGGGGGGGGGTTCTACAATGAGCAGTTCTTC
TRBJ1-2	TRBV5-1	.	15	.	CASSLNPGTNYGYTF	TGCGCCAGCAGCTTGAACCCGGGAACTAACTATGGCTACACCTTC
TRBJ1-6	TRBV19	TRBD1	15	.	CASSTDRGVNSPLHF	TGTGCCAGTAGTACGGACAGGGGGGTCAATTCACCCCTCCACTTT
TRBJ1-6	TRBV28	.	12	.	CASSSPGQPLHF	TGTGCCAGCAGTTCCCCGGGACAACCCCTCCACTTT
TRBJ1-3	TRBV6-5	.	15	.	CASSRQFSSGNTIYF	TGTGCCAGCAGCCGACAGTTCTCCTCTGGAAACACCATATATTTT
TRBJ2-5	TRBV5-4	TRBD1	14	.	CASSGRDREETQYF	TGTGCCAGCAGCGGCCGGGACAGGGAAGAGACCCAGTACTTC
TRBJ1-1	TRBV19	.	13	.	CASIPWEGLEAFF	TGTGCCAGTATCCCGTGGGAGGGACTTGAAGCTTTCTTT
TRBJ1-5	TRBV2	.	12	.	CASTEGSQPQHF	TGTGCCAGCACTGAAGGGAGTCAGCCCCAGCATTTT
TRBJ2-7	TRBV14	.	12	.	CASSLSAYEQYF	TGTGCCAGCAGCCTGTCCGCCTACGAGCAGTACTTC
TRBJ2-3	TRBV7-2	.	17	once	CASSPGVSSTGTDTQYF	TGTGCCAGCAGCCCGGGTGTGTCTAGCACGGGCACAGATACGCAGTATTTT
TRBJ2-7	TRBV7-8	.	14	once	CASSLAAGIYEQYF	TGTGCCAGCAGCTTAGCTGCAGGGATCTACGAGCAGTACTTC
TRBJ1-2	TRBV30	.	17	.	CAWRRNHGQGTNYGYTF	TGTGCCTGGAGACGCAACCATGGGCAGGGGACTAACTATGGCTACACCTTC
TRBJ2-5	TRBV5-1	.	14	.	CASSLQGLPETQYF	TGCGCCAGCAGCCTCCAGGGGCTACCAGAGACCCAGTACTTC